The 11 T cell receptor beta chains in this list originate from one sample, sequenced in a study of blood T cell repertoires in COVID-19. Sequencing used immunoSEQ multiplex PCR; TCRdb keeps in-frame clones, though not all of them. The sample has about 130,000 clones; around 88% are singletons. Material: peripheral blood. Receptors were obtained from a man in his fifties with acute or convalescent COVID-19.

The chain uses TRBV7-9 and TRBJ2-1; 11 nucleotides match TRBD2. The CDR3 contains 14 residues. With V trimmed by 4 bases and J by 8 bases, 4 bases remained unmatched. The germline V gene encodes CDR1 SEHNR and CDR2 FQNEAQ (reference sequence). The CDR3 DNA reads TGTGCCAGCAGCTCTAGCGGGAGGCTGGATGAGCAGTTCTTC. As protein: CASSSSGRLDEQFF.

This clone has only one observation. V gene TRBV5-4 combines with J gene TRBJ1-1; D unclear. The germline V gene encodes CDR1 SGHNT and CDR2 YYREEE (reference sequence). This CDR3 is 12 amino acids long. Trimming removed 3 bases from V and 10 bases from J, with 13 bases in between. The CDR3 is CASSSGPESAFF. In DNA form, the CDR3 reads TGTGCCAGCAGCTCTGGTCCCGAGTCAGCTTTCTTT. Full variable domain (rest looked up from reference TRBV5-4 and TRBJ1-1): ETGVTQSPTHLIKTRGQQVTLRCSSQSGHNTVSWYQQALGQGPQFIFQYYREEENGRGNFPPRFSGLQFPNYSSELNVNALELDDSALYLCASSSGPESAFFGQGTRLTVV.

In this sample, this clone turned up once. The rearrangement uses TRBV19 and TRBJ1-4; possibly TRBD1 for D (6 bases). CDR1 and CDR2 (germline): LNHDA, SQIVND (reference sequence). The V end lost 3 bases, the J end lost 5 bases, and 13 bases lay between the germline ends. The CDR3 consists of 15 residues. The CDR3: CASSISQRGNEKLFF. For the CDR3, the DNA is TGTGCCAGTAGTATCTCCCAGAGGGGGAATGAAAAACTGTTTTTT.

This clone came up once. This chain's CDR3 is CASTPGSQKGGYTF. As DNA, the CDR3 is TGTGCCAGTACCCCGGGGAGCCAGAAAGGCGGCTACACCTTC. The chain joins TRBV19 to TRBJ1-2, with D uncertain. V lost 7 bases to trimming and J lost 8 bases, with 20 bases between them. This CDR3 comprises 14 residues. CDR1 and CDR2 from the germline V gene are LNHDA and SQIVND (reference sequence).

This clone occurred a few times. V is TRBV5-4 and J is TRBJ1-1; 7 positions agree with TRBD1. Germline assignment: CDR1 SGHNT and CDR2 YYREEE (reference sequence). Losses at the gene ends were 0 bases for V and 10 bases for J; bases not matched to a gene: 6. This CDR3 is built from 13 residues. CDR3 loop: CASSLEQGSGAFF. In nucleotides, the CDR3 is TGTGCCAGCAGCTTGGAACAGGGGAGTGGAGCTTTCTTT.

The chain uses TRBV18 and TRBJ2-5; possible D gene TRBD2, 5 bases. V lost 5 bases and J lost 1, with 5 bases in between. Germline V gives CDR1 KGHSH, CDR2 LQKENI. CDR3 length: 12 residues. The CDR3: CASSEGQETQYF. The CDR3 region has the DNA TGTGCCAGCTCAGAGGGCCAAGAGACCCAGTACTTC.

The rearrangement uses TRBV29-1 and TRBJ1-1, with a tentative D call TRBD1 (5 bases). CDR3 length: 13 amino acids. The V end lost 6 bases, the J end lost 5 bases, and 16 bases lay between the germline ends. Germline CDR1 reads SQVTM; CDR2 reads ANQGSEA. CDR3 coding DNA: TGCAGCGTGGGTAAGCGCCGGGGGACTGAAGCTTTCTTT. Translating gives CSVGKRRGTEAFF.

This rearrangement joins TRBV29-1 to TRBJ2-7, with D hard to call. Germline V CDR1 and CDR2: SQVTM, ANQGSEA. The CDR3 consists of 12 residues. V was shortened by 4 bases and J by 1 base, with 8 bases between the two germline ends. The CDR3 region is CSVVVRSYEQYF. CDR3 DNA: TGCAGCGTTGTGGTCAGATCCTACGAGCAGTACTTC.

The gene calls are TRBV5-6 and TRBJ1-2; 7 nucleotides match TRBD1. Germline V gives CDR1 SGHDT, CDR2 YYEEEE. The CDR3 totals 15 residues. Losses at the gene ends were 0 bases for V and 3 bases for J; bases not matched to a gene: 5. The CDR3 loop is CASSLVDRDYYGYTF. The DNA for the CDR3 is TGTGCCAGCAGCTTGGTTGACAGGGACTACTATGGCTACACCTTC.

The chain has TRBV12-3 or TRBV12-4 and TRBJ1-1, with 9 bases identical to TRBD1. The CDR3 is 13 amino acids. J lost 3 bases, V lost 8 bases, and 4 bases had no gene match. CDR3 sequence: CASARDRDTEAFF. The CDR3 nucleotides read TGTGCCAGCGCCCGGGACAGGGACACTGAAGCTTTCTTT.

The rearrangement links TRBV27 to TRBJ1-1; a possible D gene is TRBD1 (6 bases). The CDR3 runs to 14 residues. Germline-derived CDR1 and CDR2 are MNHEY and SMNVEV (reference sequence). V was pared by 3 bases and J by 5 bases, with 13 bases between. CDR3 in amino acids: CASSLGGARTEAFF. The CDR3 region has the DNA TGTGCCAGCAGTTTGGGGGGGGCGAGGACTGAAGCTTTCTTT.